The entry that follows covers one TCR beta chain sequence. The CDR3 length is 16 residues. The germline V and J ends were trimmed by 5 bases and 0 bases, with 13 bases remaining between them. CDR1 is PRHDT, CDR2 FYEKMQ, per germline (reference sequence). The data are from a study of identical twins. TCRdb re-called the 5' RACE reads with MiXCR, one entry per CDR3 protein. The sample has 240,000 or so distinct CDR3 sequences; 7% are singletons. These data also formed part of another study, on yellow fever vaccine responses in identical twins.

The chain employs TRBV13 and TRBJ2-2; D is perhaps TRBD1 (6 bases). The origin of this receptor is a woman under 30 in good health. Sequenced input: memory (CD45RO+) T cells sorted from blood. CDR3 DNA sequence: TGTGCCAGCAGCCAAGAACAGGGCCCGAACACCGGGGAGCTGTTTTTT. This codes for CASSQEQGPNTGELFF. Looking up the rest from reference TRBV13 and TRBJ2-2 gives the full variable domain: AAGVIQSPRHLIKEKRETATLKCYPIPRHDTVYWYQQGPGQDPQFLISFYEKMQSDKGSIPDRFSAQQFSDYHSELNMSSLELGDSALYFCASSQEQGPNTGELFFGEGSRLTVL.